This entry lists 30 T cell receptor beta chains sequenced from one sample in a study of CD8 T cells in Susac syndrome. An amount of RNA that ranged from roughly 0.5 to 1 ug was reverse transcribed with random hexamers. Via MiXCR, TCRdb re-called the immunoSEQ multiplex PCR reads, giving one row per CDR3 protein. The profile shows 350,000 to 550,000 distinct CDR3 sequences, 75% to 90% of them singletons. Sequenced input: CD8+ T cells from PBMCs. The receptors originated from a human donor with multiple sclerosis.

The chain carries TRBV28 and TRBJ2-1; D is perhaps TRBD2 (6 bases). The CDR3 loop spans 16 amino acids. Per germline, CDR1 MDHEN and CDR2 SYDVKM. Trimming pared 2 bases from V and 7 bases from J, leaving 18 bases between. The CDR3 loop reads CASSLVSSVGGNEQFF. CDR3 nucleotides: TGTGCCAGCAGTTTAGTGAGTAGCGTTGGGGGGAATGAGCAGTTCTTC.

The rearrangement links TRBV5-1 to TRBJ2-1, with D maybe TRBD1 (5 bases). V dropped 0 bases and J dropped 15 bases, with 31 bases sitting between them. This CDR3 contains 18 residues. CDR1 is SGHRS, CDR2 YFSETQ, per germline. CDR3 DNA: TGCGCCAGCAGCTTGGCCGACAGCTCTCTAACCTACAATGAGCTGGTGTTCTTC. Translated, it gives CASSLADSSLTYNELVFF.

The chain is built from TRBV2 and TRBJ2-3; no reliable D call. This CDR3 spans 15 amino acids. CDR1 is SNHLY and CDR2 is FYNNEI in the germline V gene. The V end was cut by 6 bases, the J end by 2 bases, with 15 bases between. CDR3 bases: TGTGCCAGCAGGGACGGCAGGCGTTACACAGATACGCAGTATTTT. It translates to CASRDGRRYTDTQYF. The whole variable domain, remainder taken from reference TRBV2 and TRBJ2-3, is EPEVTQTPSHQVTQMGQEVILRCVPISNHLYFYWYRQILGQKVEFLVSFYNNEISEKSEIFDDQFSVERPDGSNFTLKIRSTKLEDSAMYFCASRDGRRYTDTQYFGPGTRLTVL.

This chain links TRBV7-9 with TRBJ2-2; D remains unclear. The CDR3 consists of 12 residues. Germline V CDR1 and CDR2: SEHNR, FQNEAQ (reference sequence). V was shortened by 3 bases and J by 7 bases, with 6 bases between the two germline ends. The CDR3 sequence: CASSFSGGELFF. CDR3 DNA sequence: TGTGCCAGCAGCTTTTCAGGCGGGGAGCTGTTTTTT.

The gene calls are TRBV4-1 and TRBJ1-6; possible D gene TRBD1, 6 bases. CDR1 MGHRA and CDR2 YSYEKL come from the germline V gene. The CDR3 spans 15 residues. Between the trimmed V and J ends, which lost 3 bases and 7 bases, there was a span of 13 bases. CDR3 DNA sequence: TGCGCCAGCAGCCAGGAAAACAGGGAAAATTCACCCCTCCACTTT. Translating gives CASSQENRENSPLHF.

This rearrangement joins TRBV6-5 to TRBJ2-3; TRBD1 matches at 10 bases. V shed 6 bases and J 4 bases; nucleotides not matched to a gene: 7. Germline V gives CDR1 MNHEY, CDR2 SVGAGI. The CDR3 runs to 15 residues. CDR3 nucleotide sequence: TGTGCCAGCAGGCCGACAGGGGGCCCAGCAGATACGCAGTATTTT. Amino acid sequence: CASRPTGGPADTQYF.

The CDR3 spells CASSALAGGPHEQFF. CDR3 DNA sequence: TGTGCCAGCAGTGCCCTAGCGGGAGGGCCTCATGAGCAGTTCTTC. The chain joins TRBV6-4 to TRBJ2-1; TRBD2 matches 12 bases. In germline, CDR1 is MRHNA, CDR2 SNTAGT. The CDR3 length is 15 residues. Trimming took 4 bases from V and 8 from J; bases not matched to a gene: 6.

The chain carries TRBV12-3 or TRBV12-4 and TRBJ1-2, with D unresolved. With 4 bases removed from V and 6 bases from J, the gap between germline ends came to 15 bases. There are 14 residues in the CDR3. CDR3 bases: TGTGCCAGCAGTTGGATTTTGCGGGAAGATGGCTACACCTTC. This codes for CASSWILREDGYTF.

The V gene is TRBV27, the J gene TRBJ1-2; TRBD1 is a possible D gene (5 bases). Germline values: CDR1 MNHEY, CDR2 SMNVEV (reference sequence). This CDR3 region has 14 residues. The V end lost 3 bases, the J end lost 6 bases, and 14 bases lay between the germline ends. The DNA for the CDR3 is TGTGCCAGCAGTTTTGGGTTGGGAGGGGATGGCTACACCTTC. Translated, it gives CASSFGLGGDGYTF.

This clonotype appeared once. This chain connects TRBV5-1 to TRBJ2-7, with 8 positions matching TRBD2. Germline trimming cut 3 bases from V and 5 bases from J; bases unmatched to any gene: 4. CDR3 length: 13 amino acids. Germline CDR1 SGHRS, CDR2 YFSETQ. The CDR3 DNA sequence: TGCGCCAGCAGCTCATTCGGGGGGGACGAGCAGTACTTC. Its protein product is CASSSFGGDEQYF.

The chain joins TRBV10-2 to TRBJ2-5; perhaps TRBD1 as D (6 bases). Looked up from germline, CDR1 is WSHSY and CDR2 is SAAADI. Trimming left V 7 bases short and J 14 bases short, with 17 bases between. The CDR3 extends over 11 amino acids. CDR3 in amino acids: CASTYGQGIYF. The CDR3 DNA sequence: TGCGCCAGCACTTATGGGCAGGGGATTTACTTC.

This chain links TRBV12-3 or TRBV12-4 with TRBJ2-1; D might be TRBD1 or TRBD2, each matching 7 bases. This CDR3 has 16 residues. Trimming left V 5 bases short and J 4 bases short, with 18 bases between. Here the CDR3 reads CASSPQGGAYYNEQFF. In nucleotides, the CDR3 is TGTGCCAGCAGTCCCCAGGGGGGGGCCTATTACAATGAGCAGTTCTTC.

This chain links TRBV19 with TRBJ2-7, with D tentatively TRBD1 (5 bases). Trimming shortened V by 3 bases and J by 3 bases, and 15 bases separated the two germline ends. Per the germline V gene, CDR1 is LNHDA and CDR2 is SQIVND (reference sequence). The CDR3 totals 15 residues. The CDR3 loop reads CASSISVARGYEQYF. CDR3 nucleotide sequence: TGTGCCAGTAGTATCTCGGTGGCTAGGGGCTACGAGCAGTACTTC.

The V and J genes are TRBV30 and TRBJ1-5; TRBD1 might be the D (5 bases). The CDR3 is 16 amino acids. V was trimmed by 2 bases and J by 3 bases, leaving 17 bases between them. CDR1 and CDR2 (germline): GTSNPN, SVGIG (reference sequence). CDR3 nucleotide sequence: TGTGCCTGGAGTCCAAGAAGTGGGGGTTCCAATCAGCCCCAGCATTTT. It is translated as CAWSPRSGGSNQPQHF.

The CDR3 reads CATSDRKQGAGNEQFF. CDR3 in DNA: TGTGCCACCAGTGACCGGAAACAGGGGGCGGGCAATGAGCAGTTCTTC. This rearrangement joins TRBV24-1 to TRBJ2-1; 9 bases are shared with TRBD1. Trimming took 4 bases from V and 6 from J; bases not matched to a gene: 9. This CDR3 comprises 16 residues. CDR1 KGHDR and CDR2 SFDVKD come from the germline V gene.

The V and J genes are TRBV29-1 and TRBJ2-2; the match to TRBD2 covers 8 bases. J was trimmed by 0 bases and V by 7 bases; bases with no gene match: 10. The CDR3 runs to 16 residues. The V gene's germline CDR1 is SQVTM and CDR2 ANQGSEA. CDR3 loop: CSAKGGLETNTGELFF. CDR3 in DNA: TGCAGCGCAAAAGGGGGACTAGAGACGAACACCGGGGAGCTGTTTTTT.

The chain joins TRBV4-1 to TRBJ2-7, with D unclear. The germline CDR1 and CDR2 sequences are MGHRA and YSYEKL. The CDR3 is made up of 13 amino acids. V was pared by 1 base and J by 3 bases, with 7 bases between. CDR3 loop: CASSQGPDYEQYF. The CDR3 nucleotides read TGCGCCAGCAGCCAAGGTCCAGACTACGAGCAGTACTTC.

V gene TRBV12-3 or TRBV12-4 combines with J gene TRBJ2-3; D possibly matches TRBD1 or TRBD2 (5 bases each). The CDR3 runs to 14 residues. Trimming stripped 7 bases from V and 9 bases from J, with 20 bases between. CDR3 sequence: CASTPSVGEDTQYF. The CDR3 DNA reads TGTGCCAGCACCCCATCCGTGGGGGAAGACACGCAGTATTTT.

V usage is TRBV19 and J usage is TRBJ1-4; no firm D call. This CDR3 is built from 18 residues. Germline lookup yields CDR1 LNHDA and CDR2 SQIVND (reference sequence). Trimming left V 5 bases short and J 0 bases short, with 19 bases between. The CDR3 loop reads CASSSRQDELTTNEKLFF. As DNA, the CDR3 is TGTGCCAGTAGTTCAAGACAAGATGAACTAACAACTAATGAAAAACTGTTTTTT. The whole variable domain, remainder taken from reference TRBV19 and TRBJ1-4, is DGGITQSPKYLFRKEGQNVTLSCEQNLNHDAMYWYRQDPGQGLRLIYYSQIVNDFQKGDIAEGYSVSREKKESFPLTVTSAQKNPTAFYLCASSSRQDELTTNEKLFFGSGTQLSVL.

V is TRBV6-5 and J is TRBJ2-3; 7 bases fit TRBD2. The trim removed 4 bases at V and 2 bases at J, leaving 3 bases unmatched. The germline gives CDR1 MNHEY, CDR2 SVGAGI. This CDR3 comprises 14 residues. CDR3 loop: CASSWGGSTDTQYF. The CDR3 DNA reads as TGTGCCAGCAGTTGGGGGGGATCCACAGATACGCAGTATTTT.

This chain connects TRBV27 to TRBJ1-2; D remains ambiguous. V shed 3 bases and J shed 1 base, with 6 bases lying between them. The CDR3 totals 13 residues. The germline gives CDR1 MNHEY, CDR2 SMNVEV (reference sequence). In nucleotides, the CDR3 is TGTGCCAGCAGTTTGGGTAATAACTATGGCTACACCTTC. Translated, it gives CASSLGNNYGYTF.

The chain recombines TRBV11-2 with TRBJ2-7; D is unresolved. This CDR3 is 12 amino acids long. Between the trimmed V and J ends, which lost 5 bases and 0 bases, there was a span of 5 bases. In germline, CDR1 is SGHAT, CDR2 FQNNGV. CDR3 sequence reads: CASSHISYEQYF. In nucleotides, the CDR3 is TGTGCCAGCAGCCACATCTCCTACGAGCAGTACTTC.

This chain uses TRBV13 with TRBJ2-1; possibly TRBD2 for D (6 bases). V was clipped by 2 bases and J by 10 bases, with 15 bases between them. Germline assignment: CDR1 PRHDT and CDR2 FYEKMQ (reference sequence). The CDR3 covers 14 residues. CDR3 amino acids: CASSLKISGEEQFF. In nucleotides, the CDR3 is TGTGCCAGCAGCTTAAAGATATCGGGGGAGGAGCAGTTCTTC.

The chain combines TRBV15 with TRBJ1-6; D not resolved. The CDR3 extends over 16 amino acids. Trimming stripped 5 bases from V and 4 bases from J, with 15 bases between. The germline gives CDR1 LNHNV, CDR2 YYDKDF (reference sequence). This CDR3 is CATSGGTTDYNSPLHF. Here the CDR3 DNA reads TGTGCCACCAGCGGCGGCACGACTGATTATAATTCACCCCTCCACTTT.

The chain employs TRBV14 and TRBJ2-3; 9 bases align to TRBD2. The CDR3 sequence is 16 residues long. Germline V CDR1 and CDR2: SGHDN, FVKESK. V gave up 5 bases and J gave up 0 bases; unmatched junction bases: 6. The CDR3: CASSERGATSTDTQYF. CDR3 sequence (DNA): TGTGCCAGCAGCGAGCGGGGGGCTACAAGCACAGATACGCAGTATTTT.

The chain combines TRBV6-2 or TRBV6-3 with TRBJ1-2; D is unclear. Between the trimmed V and J ends, which lost 2 bases and 3 bases, there was a span of 10 bases. The CDR3 extends over 14 amino acids. CDR1 and CDR2 (germline): MNHEY, SVGEGT. The CDR3 coding sequence is TGTGCCAGCAGTTACATCGCAGGCCACTATGGCTACACCTTC. As protein: CASSYIAGHYGYTF.

The V gene is TRBV11-2, the J gene TRBJ2-3, with D perhaps matching TRBD1 or TRBD2 (5 bases each). The V end lost 5 bases, the J end lost 2 bases, and 11 bases lay between the germline ends. CDR1 is SGHAT, CDR2 FQNNGV, per germline. CDR3 size: 14 residues. Here the CDR3 DNA reads TGTGCCAGCAGCGAGGGACCGTACACAGATACGCAGTATTTT. Translation: CASSEGPYTDTQYF.

The chain carries TRBV27 and TRBJ2-1; possibly TRBD2 for D (5 bases). This CDR3 contains 14 residues. The V gene's germline CDR1 is MNHEY and CDR2 SMNVEV (reference sequence). V dropped 3 bases and J dropped 7 bases, with 13 bases sitting between them. The CDR3 coding sequence is TGTGCCAGCAGTTTTGGCTCCCCGGGAAATGAGCAGTTCTTC. Amino acid sequence: CASSFGSPGNEQFF.

The rearrangement joins TRBV27 to TRBJ2-7; 7 bases match TRBD1. The ends lost 4 bases at V and 0 bases at J; junction bases unmatched: 6. The CDR3 contains 15 residues. Germline V gene data show CDR1 as MNHEY and CDR2 as SMNVEV (reference sequence). The CDR3 DNA sequence: TGTGCCAGCAGTTCCTTACAGGGGAGCTCCTACGAGCAGTACTTC. Protein product: CASSSLQGSSYEQYF.

The gene calls are TRBV30 and TRBJ1-4; D is perhaps TRBD1 (5 bases). This CDR3 is built from 13 residues. Germline V gene sequence: CDR1 GTSNPN, CDR2 SVGIG (reference sequence). Trimming shortened V by 0 bases and J by 7 bases, and 9 bases separated the two germline ends. The CDR3: CAWSVGHREKLFF. In DNA form, the CDR3 reads TGTGCCTGGAGTGTGGGGCACCGTGAAAAACTGTTTTTT.